This T cell receptor (beta chain) was identified during a study of long-term antiretroviral therapy in people with HIV. A minimum of one pre-ART and two post-ART PBMC samples existed for each donor. Points on this clone: No antigen is known for it.

Trimming stripped 4 bases from V and 4 bases from J, with 16 bases between. Germline loops: CDR1 MDHEN, CDR2 SYDVKM. This CDR3 is built from 16 residues. Study-wide findings and caveats: ART preceded a rise in diversity that nonetheless stayed lower than in transplant donor controls. Control repertoires displayed wider CDR3 length ranges than the HIV repertoires.

It was version v3.0 of the immunoSEQ assay that was run at survey level. Samples were sequenced targeting about 35,000-50,000 T-cell genomes each. Profiling relied on immunoSEQ multiplex PCR, and the TCRdb table lists in-frame clones only, not all of them. This sample carries tens of thousands of clones, roughly 93% of them seen once, and the ten largest clones take around 2.1%. The sequenced sample was unsorted PBMCs, obtained approximately 9.1 years after starting antiretroviral therapy. This chain connects TRBV28 to TRBJ1-4; D is possibly TRBD1 (6 bases). This TCR was recovered from a man between 25 and 39 years old with HIV. CDR3 sequence (DNA): TGTGCCAGCAGTTCCCTAGGGGGGGCGCGTAATGAAAAACTGTTTTTT. The encoded protein is CASSSLGGARNEKLFF. The variable domain in full, with the rest retrieved from reference TRBV28 and TRBJ1-4, is DVKVTQSSRYLVKRTGEKVFLECVQDMDHENMFWYRQDPGLGLRLIYFSYDVKMKEKGDIPEGYSVSREKKERFSLILESASTNQTSMYLCASSSLGGARNEKLFFGSGTQLSVL.